This T cell receptor beta chain was sequenced in a study of blood T cell repertoires in COVID-19. At the level of the study: From the United States, Italy and Spain came samples of acute and convalescent COVID-19. T cells, B-cell-depleted T cells, or PBMCs supplied cDNA or gDNA.

Per the study methods: Amplification with reference gene primers provided the estimates of nucleated cell counts. Sequencing used immunoSEQ multiplex PCR; TCRdb keeps in-frame clones, though not all of them. The DNA gave D and trimming, while V, J and clone size come from that table. This table holds 200,000 to 250,000 clones, around 81% found once. Trimming shortened V by 0 bases and J by 2 bases, and 11 bases separated the two germline ends. The CDR3 has 16 residues. Per germline, CDR1 LGHDT and CDR2 YNNKEL (reference sequence). The origin of this receptor is an older woman with active or convalescent COVID-19. The J gene is TRBJ1-5, the V gene TRBV3-1 (or the pseudogene TRBV3-2), with a tentative D call TRBD1 (5 bases). The specimen sequenced was peripheral blood. As DNA, the CDR3 is TGTGCCAGCAGCCAAGATACTACAGGAGGCAATCAGCCCCAGCATTTT. Its protein product is CASSQDTTGGNQPQHF.